The rows below give T cell receptor beta chains drawn from one sample of a study of blood T cell repertoires in COVID-19. The data were produced by immunoSEQ multiplex PCR, yet TCRdb's version contains in-frame clones alone and is incomplete. This table holds about 60,000 clones, over 80% found once. The sequenced sample was peripheral blood. These TCRs come from a human donor with active COVID-19. The donor label of this sample is uncertain. The CDR3 runs from the conserved cysteine through the conserved F or W. D genes are given only for firm matches. Size is omitted from some rows. Given values are once, few, many or a class for expanded clones.

V gene	clone size	D gene	J gene	CDR3 protein	CDR3 DNA
TRBV21-1	-	-	TRBJ2-7	CASSKKETGNEDEQYF	TGTGCCAGCAGCAAAAAGGAGACAGGGAATGAGGACGAGCAGTACTTC
TRBV5-4	-	TRBD1	TRBJ2-5	CASSSGRDRVRETQYF	TGTGCCAGCAGCTCCGGCCGGGACAGGGTACGAGAGACCCAGTACTTC
TRBV2	-	TRBD2	TRBJ2-7	CASSESLAVGDEQYF	TGTGCCAGCAGTGAATCCCTAGCGGTAGGCGACGAGCAGTACTTC
TRBV19	-	TRBD1	TRBJ2-1	CASRGRTGGYNEQFF	TGTGCCAGTAGAGGAAGGACAGGGGGCTACAATGAGCAGTTCTTC
TRBV3-1/TRBV3-2	-	-	TRBJ2-3	CASSQGGDTQYF	TGTGCCAGCAGCCAAGGAGGAGATACGCAGTATTTT
TRBV2	-	TRBD1	TRBJ2-5	CASSARDSRGTQYF	TGTGCCAGCAGTGCCCGGGACAGCCGGGGGACCCAGTACTTC
TRBV7-9	once	TRBD1	TRBJ1-4	CASSPMPGQGNEKLFF	TGTGCCAGCAGCCCAATGCCGGGACAGGGGAATGAAAAACTGTTTTTT
TRBV7-2	-	-	TRBJ2-1	CASSLASGSSYNEQFF	TGTGCCAGCAGCTTAGCGTCGGGGAGCTCCTACAATGAGCAGTTCTTC
TRBV5-1	-	TRBD2	TRBJ2-1	CASSTSLAGGYNEQFF	TGCGCCAGCAGCACATCACTAGCGGGGGGTTACAATGAGCAGTTCTTC
TRBV6-1	few	-	TRBJ1-2	CASSETFRDSTGYGYTF	TGTGCCAGCAGTGAGACGTTCCGGGACTCAACCGGGTATGGCTACACCTTC
TRBV7-2	-	-	TRBJ1-2	CASSLGTISDGYTF	TGTGCCAGCAGCTTAGGGACAATTTCGGATGGCTACACCTTC
TRBV7-8	-	TRBD1	TRBJ2-5	CASSWTGTPQETQYF	TGTGCCAGCAGCTGGACAGGGACCCCCCAAGAGACCCAGTACTTC
TRBV6-1	-	TRBD2	TRBJ2-2	CASSALVTGGPNTGELFF	TGTGCCAGCAGTGCCCTCGTGACGGGGGGGCCGAACACCGGGGAGCTGTTTTTT
TRBV21-1	-	-	TRBJ2-7	CASSKALEEQYF	TGTGCCAGCAGCAAAGCCTTGGAGGAGCAGTACTTC
TRBV27	-	-	TRBJ2-3	CASSLLGGRTDTQYF	TGTGCCAGCAGTTTATTGGGGGGTAGGACAGATACGCAGTATTTT
TRBV29-1	few	-	TRBJ2-1	CSPSVADSYNEQFF	TGCAGCCCCAGCGTAGCGGACTCCTACAATGAGCAGTTCTTC
TRBV10-3	-	-	TRBJ2-3	CAISESNYGTDTQYF	TGTGCCATCAGTGAGTCGAACTATGGTACAGATACGCAGTATTTT
TRBV3-1/TRBV3-2	-	-	TRBJ2-7	CASSQDRIGVRDTSKEQYF	TGTGCCAGCAGCCAAGATCGAATAGGGGTGAGGGACACTTCTAAAGAGCAGTACTTC
TRBV27	-	TRBD1	TRBJ2-7	CASSPSTGARIYEQYF	TGTGCCAGCAGTCCCTCGACAGGGGCCCGAATTTACGAGCAGTACTTC
TRBV5-1	-	-	TRBJ2-3	CASSLELLDTQYF	TGCGCCAGCAGCTTGGAGCTGCTAGATACGCAGTATTTT
TRBV10-3	-	TRBD1	TRBJ2-7	CAISGDREFYYEQYF	TGTGCCATCAGTGGGGACAGGGAGTTTTATTACGAGCAGTACTTC
TRBV29-1	-	TRBD1	TRBJ2-3	CSVDWTLQGEQYF	TGCAGCGTTGATTGGACGCTTCAGGGGGAGCAGTATTTT
TRBV6-1	-	TRBD1	TRBJ1-5	CASSESTGAHQPQHF	TGTGCCAGCAGTGAATCCACAGGGGCGCATCAGCCCCAGCATTTT
TRBV2	-	-	TRBJ1-1	CASRRGGDDTEAFF	TGTGCCAGCAGGAGGGGGGGGGACGACACTGAAGCTTTCTTT
TRBV19	-	TRBD2	TRBJ2-5	CASRERGGPRETQYF	TGTGCCAGTAGGGAGCGGGGGGGCCCGAGGGAGACCCAGTACTTC
TRBV10-1	few	TRBD1	TRBJ2-7	CASSESGTGKTYEQYF	TGCGCCAGCAGTGAGTCCGGGACAGGAAAAACCTACGAGCAGTACTTC
TRBV4-3	-	TRBD2	TRBJ2-3	CASSQRTSGNTDTQYF	TGCGCCAGCAGCCAGCGGACTAGCGGGAACACAGATACGCAGTATTTT
TRBV6-5	-	TRBD1	TRBJ1-4	CASKTGANEKLFF	TGTGCCAGCAAGACAGGGGCTAATGAAAAACTGTTTTTT
TRBV2	-	TRBD2	TRBJ2-7	CASKREGGTRVYEQYF	TGTGCCAGCAAGCGAGAGGGGGGGACTAGGGTGTACGAGCAGTACTTC
TRBV4-1	-	TRBD2	TRBJ2-3	CASTRLAEGADTQYF	TGCGCCAGCACTCGACTAGCGGAGGGGGCAGATACGCAGTATTTT
TRBV7-2	-	-	TRBJ2-5	CASSPSRAQETQYF	TGTGCCAGCAGCCCCTCGCGGGCTCAAGAGACCCAGTACTTC
TRBV27	-	-	TRBJ1-5	CASSLVGTGNQPQHF	TGTGCCAGCAGTTTGGTAGGAACAGGGAATCAGCCCCAGCATTTT
TRBV12-3/TRBV12-4	-	-	TRBJ2-7	CASTRRGSYEQYF	TGTGCCAGCACCCGCCGGGGGTCCTACGAGCAGTACTTC
TRBV3-1/TRBV3-2	-	-	TRBJ2-1	CASSQGSGSKYNEQFF	TGTGCCAGCAGCCAAGGGAGCGGGTCGAAGTACAATGAGCAGTTCTTC
TRBV28	once	-	TRBJ1-3	CASSLGYGGGGSGNTIYF	TGTGCCAGCAGTTTGGGATATGGGGGGGGTGGCTCTGGAAACACCATATATTTT
TRBV11-3	-	TRBD1	TRBJ2-7	CASSSRTGQGYEQYF	TGTGCCAGCAGCTCTCGAACGGGACAGGGCTACGAGCAGTACTTC
TRBV4-3	-	TRBD2	TRBJ2-3	CASSQFGGLAGATDTQYF	TGCGCCAGCAGCCAATTTGGAGGGCTAGCGGGGGCCACAGATACGCAGTATTTT
TRBV27	-	TRBD2	TRBJ2-7	CASSLEGLAGYEQYF	TGTGCCAGCAGTTTAGAAGGACTAGCGGGCTACGAGCAGTACTTC
TRBV28	-	TRBD2	TRBJ2-1	CASRSVAGEYNEQFF	TGTGCCAGCAGATCCGTAGCGGGAGAGTACAATGAGCAGTTCTTC
TRBV6-1	once	TRBD1	TRBJ1-2	CASSDLTGGLGYTF	TGTGCCAGCAGTGACCTTACAGGGGGCCTTGGCTACACCTTC
TRBV7-3	few	-	TRBJ2-7	CASSQAGTSSYEQYF	TGTGCCAGCAGCCAGGCCGGAACGAGCTCCTACGAGCAGTACTTC
TRBV11-2	-	TRBD1	TRBJ2-3	CASSLDPGTADTQYF	TGTGCCAGCAGCTTAGACCCGGGGACAGCAGATACGCAGTATTTT
TRBV6-1	-	-	TRBJ2-7	CASSDRHYEQYF	TGTGCCAGCAGTGACCGACATTACGAGCAGTACTTC
TRBV4-1	-	TRBD1	TRBJ2-1	CASSHLGDRGVDEQFF	TGCGCCAGCAGCCACCTAGGGGACAGGGGGGTAGATGAGCAGTTCTTC